This T cell receptor (beta chain) is from a study of cytomegalovirus exposure and HLA in healthy donors. The method was immunoSEQ multiplex PCR; TCRdb's version includes in-frame clones alone and lacks a portion of them. The sample has more than 150,000 clones, approximately 84% seen once. This clone was counted once. Its target is unknown. The trim removed 0 bases at V and 3 bases at J, leaving 4 bases unmatched. The CDR3 length is 16 residues. Germline CDR1 reads KGHSH; CDR2 reads LQKENI. Whole-study findings and limits: TCR clusters originating in the first cohort tended to co-occur in the 120 validation repertoires, according to a later analysis.

This TCR came from a woman aged 18-30 years in good health and CMV-seropositive. The specimen was PBMCs. The chain links TRBV18 to TRBJ2-1; 8 nucleotides match TRBD2. CDR3 in amino acids: CASSPPTSAYYNEQFF. In DNA, the CDR3 is TGTGCCAGCTCACCACCGACTAGCGCTTACTACAATGAGCAGTTCTTC. Together with reference TRBV18 and TRBJ2-1, the CDR3 gives the full variable domain: NAGVMQNPRHLVRRRGQEARLRCSPMKGHSHVYWYRQLPEEGLKFMVYLQKENIIDESGMPKERFSAEFPKEGPSILRIQQVVRGDSAAYFCASSPPTSAYYNEQFFGPGTRLTVL.